This T cell receptor beta chain appears in the sequencing data of a study of identical twins listed by TCRdb under 2016. For context, the study as a whole: To test whether fetal clonotypes persist, this study deep-sequenced TCR alpha and beta repertoires from monozygotic twins, from unrelated adults of various ages, and from cord blood. To rule out contamination, replicate twin experiments were performed at different times with different library preparation protocols. Points the paper makes about the study in general: Because the same donors could not be followed over many years, conclusions were based on cross-sectional statistical analysis. Zero-insertion analyses could be partly confounded by invariant T cells such as MAIT and iNKT, though diverse VJ usage argued against such confounding for most clonotypes. Compared with coincidental sharing between unrelated individuals, an excess of low generation-probability sequences was observed among out-of-frame TCR alpha sequences shared between twins. In monozygotic twins, out-of-frame TCR alpha sharing was systematically underestimated by recombination models, although the models agreed with sharing between unrelated individuals. The excess sharing between twins in beta out-of-frame sequences was weaker because fewer shared sequences reduced the signal-to-noise ratio. Abundant cord blood beta clonotypes carried fewer insertions; young adult naive repertoires showed a weaker similar trend, while memory repertoires showed none.

The germline V gene provides CDR1 SGHTA and CDR2 FQGNSA. V lost 3 bases and J lost 5 bases; the stretch between them is 5 bases long. The CDR3, cysteine through phenylalanine, is 13 amino acids long. Only CDR3 DNA remains: 39 bases, in frame from the first base. Comment on this clonotype: No antigen is known for it. Nothing much larger sits one base from this clone, and base qualities are not available.

All donors were healthy Caucasians. Three pairs of female monozygotic twins, all aged roughly 18 to 29 years, made up the twin cohort. Miltenyi CD45RO+ enrichment and human naive T-cell isolation kits were used to isolate memory (CD45RO+) and naive T cells from PBMC. Libraries were built with 5' RACE. Data came from an Illumina HiSeq 2000. Template switching added a universal primer binding site, and the final cDNA carried a unique molecular identifier that allowed TCR cDNA molecules to be counted accurately. First-strand cDNA for TCR alpha and beta chains was synthesized from specific primers in the conserved constant-segment region. To control for contamination, every cDNA library was double barcoded, receiving both a SMART-Mk sample barcode and Illumina barcodes. TruSeq adapter sequences, together with Illumina sample barcodes, were added in two successive PCR steps. The Illumina HiSeq platform was used with custom primers to sequence TCR alpha and beta cDNA libraries. As for how the authors treated the data: MiGEC processed the raw reads to extract unique molecular identifiers, while MiXCR was used to determine the CDR3 positions. Recombination models were inferred per individual with the repgenHMM and IGoR tools using an EM algorithm. The analysis of shared clonotypes was done with the tcR package in R, with sharing normalized by the product of cloneset sizes. To study raw recombination free of thymic and clonal selection effects, out-of-frame nonproductive sequences were analyzed. Using fastp at Q25 and MiXCR, TCRdb reprocessed the public reads and kept productive beta chains. One record per CDR3 amino acid sequence lists the most common genes and DNA. The V and J calls and clone size are TCRdb's, not the authors'. Within this sample are some 250,000 distinct CDR3 sequences, with approximately 11% of them counted one time only. The top ten clones comprise 4% to 5% of the sample.

These same records also appear under a second study, on yellow fever vaccine responses in identical twins. The other study reports the following: The authors reported that the T cell response to vaccination in identical twins appeared partly convergent and partly personalized. In identical twins, the study followed T cell clones that responded to the vaccine with precision.

Input material: memory (CD45RO+) T cells sorted from blood. The sample's cell subset or site, from its label and the paper: CD45RO+ enriched T cells. This TCR was sampled from a woman aged 18-29 years in good health. The rearranged chain carries TRBV7-2 and TRBJ2-6; the D gene is not confidently resolved. CDR3 region: CASSLLRANVLTF. The nucleotides read TGTGCCAGCAGCTTGCTGAGGGCCAACGTCCTGACTTTC. Where the CDR3 stops, the reference TRBV7-2 and TRBJ2-6 genes take over; the full variable domain is GAGVSQSPSNKVTEKGKDVELRCDPISGHTALYWYRQSLGQGLEFLIYFQGNSAPDKSGLPSDRFSAERTGGSVSTLTIQRTQQEDSAVYLCASSLLRANVLTFGAGSRLTVL.